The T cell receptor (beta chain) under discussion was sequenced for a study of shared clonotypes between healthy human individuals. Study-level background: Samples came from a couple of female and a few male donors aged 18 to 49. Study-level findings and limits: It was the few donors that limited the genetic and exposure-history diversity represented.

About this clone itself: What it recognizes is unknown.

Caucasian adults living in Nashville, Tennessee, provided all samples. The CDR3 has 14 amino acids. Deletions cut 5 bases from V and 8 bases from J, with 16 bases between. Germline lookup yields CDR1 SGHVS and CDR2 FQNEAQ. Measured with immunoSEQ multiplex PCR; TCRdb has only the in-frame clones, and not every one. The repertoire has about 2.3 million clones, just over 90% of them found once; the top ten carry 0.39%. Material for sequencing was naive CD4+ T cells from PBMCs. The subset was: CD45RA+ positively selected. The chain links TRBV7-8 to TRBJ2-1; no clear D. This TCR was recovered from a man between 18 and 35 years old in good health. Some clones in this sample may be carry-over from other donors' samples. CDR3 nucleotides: TGTGCCAGCAGCAGAAGGTTGTCGTCGGATGAGCAGTTCTTC. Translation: CASSRRLSSDEQFF.